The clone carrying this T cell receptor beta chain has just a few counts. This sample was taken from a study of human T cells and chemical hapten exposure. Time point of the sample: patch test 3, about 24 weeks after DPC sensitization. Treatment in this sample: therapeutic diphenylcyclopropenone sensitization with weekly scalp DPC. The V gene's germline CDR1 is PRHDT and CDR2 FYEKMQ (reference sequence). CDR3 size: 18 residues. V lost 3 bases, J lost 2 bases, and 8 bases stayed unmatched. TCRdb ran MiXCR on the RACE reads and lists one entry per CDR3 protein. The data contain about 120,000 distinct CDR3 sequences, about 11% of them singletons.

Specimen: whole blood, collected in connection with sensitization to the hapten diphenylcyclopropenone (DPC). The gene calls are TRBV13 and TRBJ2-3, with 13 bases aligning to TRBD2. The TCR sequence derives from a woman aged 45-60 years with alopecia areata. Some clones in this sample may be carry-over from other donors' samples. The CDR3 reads CASSFGLAGDRNTDTQYF. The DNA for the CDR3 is TGTGCCAGCAGCTTCGGACTAGCGGGGGATCGGAACACAGATACGCAGTATTTT.